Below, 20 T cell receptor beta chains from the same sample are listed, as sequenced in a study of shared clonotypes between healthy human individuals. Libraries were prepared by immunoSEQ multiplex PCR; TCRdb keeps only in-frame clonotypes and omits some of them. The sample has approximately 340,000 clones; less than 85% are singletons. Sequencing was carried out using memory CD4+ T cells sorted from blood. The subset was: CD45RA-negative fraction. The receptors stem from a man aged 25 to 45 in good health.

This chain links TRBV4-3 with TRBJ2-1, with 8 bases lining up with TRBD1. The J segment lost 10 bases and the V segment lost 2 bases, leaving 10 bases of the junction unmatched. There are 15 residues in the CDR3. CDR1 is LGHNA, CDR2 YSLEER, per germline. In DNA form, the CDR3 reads TGCGCCAGCAGCCAATTGGTGCAGGGGGCCTCGGAGCAGTTCTTC. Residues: CASSQLVQGASEQFF.

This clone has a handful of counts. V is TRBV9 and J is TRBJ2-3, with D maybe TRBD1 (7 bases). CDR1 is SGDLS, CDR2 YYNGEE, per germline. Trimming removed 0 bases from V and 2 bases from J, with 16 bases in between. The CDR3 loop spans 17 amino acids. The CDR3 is CASSVEAGGIYTDTQYF. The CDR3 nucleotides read TGTGCCAGCAGCGTAGAGGCAGGGGGGATCTACACAGATACGCAGTATTTT.

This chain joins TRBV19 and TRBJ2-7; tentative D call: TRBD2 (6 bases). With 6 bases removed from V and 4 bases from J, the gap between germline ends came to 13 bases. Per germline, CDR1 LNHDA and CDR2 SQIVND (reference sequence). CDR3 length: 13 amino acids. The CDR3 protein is CASSRGGLYEQYF. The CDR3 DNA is TGTGCCAGTAGCCGGGGAGGCCTGTACGAGCAGTACTTC.

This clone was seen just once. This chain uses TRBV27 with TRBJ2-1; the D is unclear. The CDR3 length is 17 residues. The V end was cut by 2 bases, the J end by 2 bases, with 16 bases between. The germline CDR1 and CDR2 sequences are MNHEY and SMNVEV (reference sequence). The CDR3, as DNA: TGTGCCAGCAGTTTAAGATCGACCCGACGCGCCTACAATGAGCAGTTCTTC. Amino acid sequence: CASSLRSTRRAYNEQFF.

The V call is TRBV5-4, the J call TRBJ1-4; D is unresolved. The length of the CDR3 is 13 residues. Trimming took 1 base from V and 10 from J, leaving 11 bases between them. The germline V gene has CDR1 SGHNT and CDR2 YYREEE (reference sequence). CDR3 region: CASSLTQSGKLFF. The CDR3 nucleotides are TGTGCCAGCAGCTTGACACAATCCGGAAAACTGTTTTTT.

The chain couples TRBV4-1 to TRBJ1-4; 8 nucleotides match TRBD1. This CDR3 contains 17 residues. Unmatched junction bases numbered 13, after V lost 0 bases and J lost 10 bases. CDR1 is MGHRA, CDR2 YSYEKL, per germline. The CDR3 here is CASSQDWTGTVQAKLFF. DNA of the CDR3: TGCGCCAGCAGCCAAGATTGGACAGGGACAGTACAAGCAAAACTGTTTTTT.

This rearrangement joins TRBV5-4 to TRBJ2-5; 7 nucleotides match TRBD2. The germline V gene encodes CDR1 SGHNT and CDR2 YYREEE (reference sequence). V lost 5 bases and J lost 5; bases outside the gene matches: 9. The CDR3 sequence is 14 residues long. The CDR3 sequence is CASRTDGGGETQYF. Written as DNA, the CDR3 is TGTGCCAGCAGGACTGATGGGGGAGGGGAGACCCAGTACTTC.

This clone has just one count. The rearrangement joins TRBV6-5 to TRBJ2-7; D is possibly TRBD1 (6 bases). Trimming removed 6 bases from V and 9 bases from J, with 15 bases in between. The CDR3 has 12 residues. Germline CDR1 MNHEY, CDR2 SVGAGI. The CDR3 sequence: CASRQGLGGQYF. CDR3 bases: TGTGCCAGCAGACAGGGTCTAGGCGGGCAGTACTTC.

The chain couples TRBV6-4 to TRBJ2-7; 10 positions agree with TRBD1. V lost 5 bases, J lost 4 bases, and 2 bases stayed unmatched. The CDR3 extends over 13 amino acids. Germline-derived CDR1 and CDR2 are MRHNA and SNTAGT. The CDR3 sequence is CASSRDRGYEQYF. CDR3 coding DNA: TGTGCCAGCAGTCGGGACAGGGGTTACGAGCAGTACTTC.

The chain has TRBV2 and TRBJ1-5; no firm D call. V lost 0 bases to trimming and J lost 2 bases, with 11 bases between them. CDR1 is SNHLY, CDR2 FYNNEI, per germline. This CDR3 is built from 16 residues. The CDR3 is CASSEALLVGNQPQHF. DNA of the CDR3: TGTGCCAGCAGTGAAGCGCTATTAGTAGGCAATCAGCCCCAGCATTTT.

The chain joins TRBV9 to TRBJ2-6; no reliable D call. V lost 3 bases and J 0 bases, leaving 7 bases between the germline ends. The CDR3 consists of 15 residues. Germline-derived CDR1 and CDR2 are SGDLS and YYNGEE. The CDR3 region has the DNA TGTGCCAGCAGCGAGCCCCGCTCTGGGGCCAACGTCCTGACTTTC. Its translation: CASSEPRSGANVLTF.

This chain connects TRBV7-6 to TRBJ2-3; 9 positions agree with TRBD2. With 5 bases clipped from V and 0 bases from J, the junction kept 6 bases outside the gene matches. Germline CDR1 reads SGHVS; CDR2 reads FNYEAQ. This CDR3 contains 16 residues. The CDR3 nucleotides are TGTGCCAGCAGCCCCGGGACTAGCTCTAGCACAGATACGCAGTATTTT. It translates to CASSPGTSSSTDTQYF.

The CDR3 region is CASRTGKDTEAFF. The CDR3 DNA follows: TGCGCCAGCCGGACAGGGAAGGACACTGAAGCTTTCTTT. V and J are TRBV5-1 and TRBJ1-1; 8 positions match TRBD1. Trimming at V came to 7 bases and at J to 3 bases, leaving 5 bases not matched to a gene. CDR1 and CDR2 from the germline V gene are SGHRS and YFSETQ. This CDR3 has 13 amino acids.

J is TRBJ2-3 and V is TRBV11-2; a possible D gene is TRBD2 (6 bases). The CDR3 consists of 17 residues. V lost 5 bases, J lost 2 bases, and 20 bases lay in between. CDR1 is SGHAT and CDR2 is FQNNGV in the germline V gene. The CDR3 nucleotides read TGTGCCAGCAGCAGGAGGGTTGGCGGACATCTCACAGATACGCAGTATTTT. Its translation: CASSRRVGGHLTDTQYF. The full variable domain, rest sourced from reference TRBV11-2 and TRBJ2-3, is EAGVAQSPRYKIIEKRQSVAFWCNPISGHATLYWYQQILGQGPKLLIQFQNNGVVDDSQLPKDRFSAERLKGVDSTLKIQPAKLEDSAVYLCASSRRVGGHLTDTQYFGPGTRLTVL.

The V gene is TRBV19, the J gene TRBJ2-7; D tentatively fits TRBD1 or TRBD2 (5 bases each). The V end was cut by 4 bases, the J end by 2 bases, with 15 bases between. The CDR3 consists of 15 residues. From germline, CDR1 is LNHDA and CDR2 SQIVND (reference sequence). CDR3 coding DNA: TGTGCCAGTAGTACCCGGGACCCCGGGGCCTACGAGCAGTACTTC. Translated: CASSTRDPGAYEQYF. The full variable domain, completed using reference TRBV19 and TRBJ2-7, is DGGITQSPKYLFRKEGQNVTLSCEQNLNHDAMYWYRQDPGQGLRLIYYSQIVNDFQKGDIAEGYSVSREKKESFPLTVTSAQKNPTAFYLCASSTRDPGAYEQYFGPGTRLTVT.

The CDR3 nucleotides are TGTGCCAGTAGTATGAATTGGGGTCCGGGGGAGCAGTACTTC. Protein product: CASSMNWGPGEQYF. This chain connects TRBV19 to TRBJ2-5; a possible D gene is TRBD2 (6 bases). V shed 3 bases and J shed 11 bases, with 19 bases lying between them. Germline CDR1 LNHDA, CDR2 SQIVND (reference sequence). The length of the CDR3 is 14 residues.

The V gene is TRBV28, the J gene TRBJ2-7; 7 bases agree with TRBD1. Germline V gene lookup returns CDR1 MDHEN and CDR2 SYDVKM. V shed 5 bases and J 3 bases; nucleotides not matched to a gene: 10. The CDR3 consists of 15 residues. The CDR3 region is CASSPGQVGIYEQYF. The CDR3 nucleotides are TGTGCCAGCAGTCCCGGACAGGTTGGGATCTACGAGCAGTACTTC.

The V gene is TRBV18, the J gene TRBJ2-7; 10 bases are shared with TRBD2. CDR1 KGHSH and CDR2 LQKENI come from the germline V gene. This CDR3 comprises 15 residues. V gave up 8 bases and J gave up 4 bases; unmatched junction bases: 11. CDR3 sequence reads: CASHSSGSRGYEQYF. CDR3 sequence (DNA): TGTGCCAGCCATTCTAGCGGGAGTCGTGGTTACGAGCAGTACTTC.

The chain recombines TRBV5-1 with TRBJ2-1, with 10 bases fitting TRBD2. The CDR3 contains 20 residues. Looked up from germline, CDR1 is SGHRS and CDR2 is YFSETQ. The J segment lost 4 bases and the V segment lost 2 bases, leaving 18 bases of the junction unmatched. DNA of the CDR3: TGCGCCAGCAGCTTTAATCAACAGGGTAAGCTAGCGGGAGAGTACAATGAGCAGTTCTTC. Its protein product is CASSFNQQGKLAGEYNEQFF.

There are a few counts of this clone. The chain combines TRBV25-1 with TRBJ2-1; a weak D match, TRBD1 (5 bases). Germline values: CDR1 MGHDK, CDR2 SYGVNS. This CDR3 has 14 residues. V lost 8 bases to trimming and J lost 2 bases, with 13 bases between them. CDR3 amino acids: CASRPVGPYNEQFF. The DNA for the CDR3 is TGTGCCAGCCGACCCGTGGGGCCCTACAATGAGCAGTTCTTC.